This note documents a single TCR beta chain sequence. This specimen belongs to a study of cytomegalovirus exposure and HLA in healthy donors. The PCR contained 60 Vbeta and 13 Jbeta primers. Sequencing was performed with immunoSEQ multiplex PCR; in TCRdb, only in-frame clones are kept and a portion is missing. The sample lists more than 65,000 clones; 78% were seen once. This CDR3 spans 15 amino acids. V trimming: 3 bases; J trimming: 2 bases; junction bases outside the gene matches: 5. Germline CDR1 and CDR2: MNHEY and SMNVEV (reference sequence). This sequence was found in a man between 18 and 35 years old in good health and CMV-seropositive. Sequenced sample: PBMCs. J is TRBJ2-7 and V is TRBV27, with 9 bases identical to TRBD1. The CDR3 spells CASSLLGQGAYEQYF. The CDR3 DNA reads TGTGCCAGCAGTTTGTTGGGACAGGGAGCCTACGAGCAGTACTTC.